This T cell receptor (beta chain) appears in the sequencing data of a study of T cell responses to AZD1222 COVID-19 vaccine. Study conclusions and caveats: Across the whole spike, CD4 TCRs peaked at regions 160-218 and 743-854. Two AZD1222 administrations were followed by greater Spike-specific TCR breadth and depth. Epitopes outside B.1.351 and B.1.1.7 mutated regions reportedly drew nearly half of spike TCRs. The donor cohort was predominantly white British with a female majority, and clonal diversity may have been underestimated.

Measured with immunoSEQ multiplex PCR; TCRdb has only the in-frame clones, and not every one. The sample carries roughly 130,000 clones, about 88% recorded once. With respect to this clone: Its matching antigen is unknown.

Germline CDR1 is LNHDA and CDR2 is SQIVND (reference sequence). The CDR3 has 13 amino acids. V dropped 6 bases and J dropped 0 bases, with 9 bases sitting between them. The rearrangement uses TRBV19 and TRBJ2-7, with D unresolved. The sequence was collected from an adult in good health. Sequences were derived from peripheral blood, sampled on day 0 of MenACWY control vaccination. CDR3 DNA sequence: TGTGCCAGTAGCCGGAAGAGCTCCTACGAGCAGTACTTC. Protein sequence: CASSRKSSYEQYF.